Each of the 29 T cell receptor beta chains below was sequenced from the same sample in a study of OX40 agonist ivuxolimab in advanced cancers. The protocol was immunoSEQ multiplex PCR, while the TCRdb copy is restricted to in-frame clones and leaves out a portion. The sample has 30,000 to 40,000 clones, around 90% seen once. Sequencing was performed on CD4+ or CD8+ T cells sorted from blood, taken in a trial of the OX40 agonist ivuxolimab. The receptor source for this set is an adult with an advanced solid tumor such as melanoma, head and neck, liver or kidney cancer.

The J gene is TRBJ2-3, the V gene TRBV14; TRBD1 is a possible D gene (6 bases). V was clipped by 0 bases and J by 3 bases, with 13 bases between them. This CDR3 spans 16 amino acids. CDR1 and CDR2 from the germline V gene are SGHDN and FVKESK. The chain's CDR3 is CASSQDRNQGTDTQYF. CDR3 sequence (DNA): TGTGCCAGCAGCCAAGATCGCAATCAGGGGACAGATACGCAGTATTTT.

This rearrangement joins TRBV7-9 to TRBJ2-7; TRBD1 aligns across 7 bases. The ends lost 1 base at V and 2 bases at J; junction bases unmatched: 8. Looked up from germline, CDR1 is SEHNR and CDR2 is FQNEAQ (reference sequence). The CDR3 sequence is 16 residues long. The CDR3 nucleotides are TGTGCCAGCAGCTTAGGTGGCCGGGACAGAACCTACGAGCAGTACTTC. Its translation: CASSLGGRDRTYEQYF.

V and J are TRBV28 and TRBJ2-3, with D tentatively TRBD2 (6 bases). Germline V gene sequence: CDR1 MDHEN, CDR2 SYDVKM. The V gene lost 8 bases and the J gene lost 4 bases, with 16 bases spanning the gap. CDR3 length: 14 residues. This CDR3 is CASLTSGAPDTQYF. CDR3 in DNA: TGTGCCAGCCTCACGTCGGGAGCTCCAGATACGCAGTATTTT.

This clone was observed a handful of times. J is TRBJ1-2 and V is TRBV4-2, with D uncertain. The germline V gene encodes CDR1 LGHNA and CDR2 YNFKEQ. V was shortened by 2 bases and J by 6 bases, with 10 bases between the two germline ends. CDR3 length: 13 residues. CDR3 region: CASSQNIGNGYTF. The CDR3 DNA follows: TGTGCCAGCAGCCAAAATATAGGAAATGGCTACACCTTC.

The J gene is TRBJ2-7, the V gene TRBV5-1; 7 nucleotides line up with TRBD1. Germline loops: CDR1 SGHRS, CDR2 YFSETQ. The junction had 3 bases not matched to a gene; V was cut back by 1 base and J by 5 bases. This CDR3 has 13 residues. Here the CDR3 reads CASSLPGGDEQYF. The CDR3 bases are TGCGCCAGCAGCTTGCCAGGGGGAGACGAGCAGTACTTC.

The chain employs TRBV30 and TRBJ2-5; a possible D gene is TRBD2 (5 bases). The CDR3 spans 13 residues. The V and J ends lost 7 bases and 3 bases respectively, with 15 bases between them. Germline assignment: CDR1 GTSNPN and CDR2 SVGIG (reference sequence). CDR3 loop: CAYIRRSEETQYF. Written as DNA, the CDR3 is TGTGCCTACATAAGGAGGTCCGAAGAGACCCAGTACTTC.

A single count supports this clone. The rearrangement uses TRBV28 and TRBJ2-7; D unclear. This CDR3 is built from 14 residues. Germline V CDR1 and CDR2: MDHEN, SYDVKM. Trimming stripped 3 bases from V and 6 bases from J, with 15 bases between. The CDR3 spells CASSFRGPAGEQYF. Here the CDR3 DNA reads TGTGCCAGCAGTTTCCGTGGGCCGGCAGGCGAGCAGTACTTC.

The chain is built from TRBV4-1 and TRBJ1-3, with a possible D match to TRBD1 (6 bases). This CDR3 has 15 amino acids. Per germline, CDR1 MGHRA and CDR2 YSYEKL. The V end was cut by 6 bases, the J end by 1 base, with 13 bases between. The CDR3 sequence: CASSYDRPSGNTIYF. In DNA form, the CDR3 reads TGCGCCAGCAGTTACGACAGGCCGTCTGGAAACACCATATATTTT.

This clone was seen once. DNA of the CDR3: TGTGCCTGGAGTTCATATAACACTGAAGCTTTCTTT. This translates into CAWSSYNTEAFF. The chain has TRBV30 and TRBJ1-1; D not resolved. Germline CDR1 GTSNPN, CDR2 SVGIG (reference sequence). The ends were cut back, 2 bases at V and 2 bases at J, with 6 bases in the middle. CDR3 size: 12 residues. Full variable domain (outside the CDR3, taken from reference TRBV30 and TRBJ1-1): SQTIHQWPATLVQPVGSPLSLECTVEGTSNPNLYWYRQAAGRGLQLLFYSVGIGQISSEVPQNLSASRPQDRQFILSSKKLLLSDSGFYLCAWSSYNTEAFFGQGTRLTVV.

The V gene is TRBV7-9, the J gene TRBJ2-1; 9 nucleotides match TRBD2. Germline loops: CDR1 SEHNR, CDR2 FQNEAQ (reference sequence). Trimming at V came to 7 bases and at J to 2 bases, leaving 6 bases not matched to a gene. This CDR3 has 15 residues. The CDR3 DNA is TGTGCCAGCATTCAAGAGCGGGGGGCCTACAATGAGCAGTTCTTC. This sequence encodes CASIQERGAYNEQFF.

The chain uses TRBV7-9 and TRBJ2-1; D gene ambiguous. This CDR3 region has 15 residues. The germline gives CDR1 SEHNR, CDR2 FQNEAQ (reference sequence). V was clipped by 5 bases and J by 4 bases, with 15 bases between them. The CDR3 sequence: CASSVGHSGYNEQFF. DNA of the CDR3: TGTGCCAGCAGCGTCGGCCACTCTGGGTACAATGAGCAGTTCTTC.

This sequence joins TRBV27 and TRBJ2-7, with no clear D. CDR3 length: 14 residues. The germline gives CDR1 MNHEY, CDR2 SMNVEV (reference sequence). Trimming took off 5 bases at V and 5 bases at J, with 16 bases between the two ends. The CDR3 nucleotides are TGTGCCAGCAGTCCCAGTCCCTCCGGAGACGAGCAGTACTTC. Its translation: CASSPSPSGDEQYF.

The genes are TRBV7-2 and TRBJ2-7; a weak D match, TRBD1 (6 bases). Germline values: CDR1 SGHTA, CDR2 FQGNSA. V lost 5 bases and J 5 bases, leaving 13 bases between the germline ends. CDR3 length equals 13 residues. The CDR3 DNA is TGTGCCAGCAGCGCGCTCACAGGGAACGAGCAGTACTTC. Translated, it gives CASSALTGNEQYF.

This chain uses TRBV5-1 with TRBJ2-6; 8 nucleotides agree with TRBD1. CDR3 length equals 17 residues. Losses at the gene ends were 0 bases for V and 2 bases for J; bases not matched to a gene: 4. Germline values: CDR1 SGHRS, CDR2 YFSETQ. In DNA, the CDR3 is TGCGCCAGCAGCTTGGTCTCAGGGGGCGCTGGGGCCAACGTCCTGACTTTC. As protein: CASSLVSGGAGANVLTF.

This chain connects TRBV4-2 to TRBJ2-5; possible D gene TRBD2, 6 bases. Germline V gene sequence: CDR1 LGHNA, CDR2 YNFKEQ. The V gene lost 0 bases and the J gene lost 3 bases, with 14 bases spanning the gap. This CDR3 region has 16 residues. The DNA for the CDR3 is TGTGCCAGCAGCCAAGATGTGGCTAGCGAGGAAGAGACCCAGTACTTC. This gives the protein CASSQDVASEEETQYF.

The chain joins TRBV4-1 to TRBJ2-1, with 8 bases fitting TRBD2. Unmatched junction bases numbered 6, after V lost 2 bases and J lost 6 bases. Germline assignment: CDR1 MGHRA and CDR2 YSYEKL. CDR3 length equals 15 residues. The CDR3 region is CASSQQTSASNEQFF. CDR3 in DNA: TGCGCCAGCAGCCAACAGACTAGCGCAAGCAATGAGCAGTTCTTC.

This chain connects TRBV7-3 to TRBJ2-7, with D uncertain. Trimming stripped 5 bases from V and 3 bases from J, with 8 bases between. The CDR3 is 12 residues long. Germline assignment: CDR1 SGHTA and CDR2 FQGTGA. The CDR3 here is CASSQRSYEQYF. CDR3 coding DNA: TGTGCCAGCAGCCAACGAAGCTACGAGCAGTACTTC.

The genes are TRBV30 and TRBJ2-7; weak D call: TRBD1 (6 bases). V lost 5 bases and J 3 bases, leaving 14 bases between the germline ends. Per germline, CDR1 GTSNPN and CDR2 SVGIG (reference sequence). There are 13 residues in the CDR3. CDR3 amino acids: CAWSTGVHYEQYF. The CDR3 nucleotides read TGTGCCTGGTCGACAGGTGTCCACTACGAGCAGTACTTC. Based on the CDR3 plus reference TRBV30 and TRBJ2-7, the full variable domain is SQTIHQWPATLVQPVGSPLSLECTVEGTSNPNLYWYRQAAGRGLQLLFYSVGIGQISSEVPQNLSASRPQDRQFILSSKKLLLSDSGFYLCAWSTGVHYEQYFGPGTRLTVT.

This clone is categorized as medium-sized. The gene calls are TRBV28 and TRBJ1-5; D is ambiguous. CDR1 is MDHEN and CDR2 is SYDVKM in the germline V gene. CDR3 length: 14 residues. The V and J ends lost 6 bases and 0 bases respectively, with 9 bases between them. CDR3: CASSPRNSNQPQHF. The CDR3 bases are TGTGCCAGCAGCCCGCGCAATAGCAATCAGCCCCAGCATTTT.

This sequence joins TRBV11-2 and TRBJ1-1, with D uncertain. V was clipped by 4 bases and J by 3 bases, with 9 bases between them. Per the germline V gene, CDR1 is SGHAT and CDR2 is FQNNGV. The CDR3 length is 13 residues. CDR3 residues: CASSSLGYTEAFF. Here the CDR3 DNA reads TGTGCCAGCAGCTCCCTGGGTTACACTGAAGCTTTCTTT. Full variable domain (outside the CDR3, taken from reference TRBV11-2 and TRBJ1-1): EAGVAQSPRYKIIEKRQSVAFWCNPISGHATLYWYQQILGQGPKLLIQFQNNGVVDDSQLPKDRFSAERLKGVDSTLKIQPAKLEDSAVYLCASSSLGYTEAFFGQGTRLTVV.

The genes are TRBV7-9 and TRBJ1-1, with D unresolved. Germline V CDR1 and CDR2: SEHNR, FQNEAQ (reference sequence). There are 12 residues in the CDR3. Trimming shortened V by 5 bases and J by 5 bases, and 9 bases separated the two germline ends. The CDR3 coding sequence is TGTGCCAGCAGCCCGCCCAAGACTGAAGCTTTCTTT. Translating it yields CASSPPKTEAFF.

This clone was found once. V gene TRBV2 combines with J gene TRBJ1-2; D ambiguous. Trimming removed 10 bases at V and 3 bases at J, with 12 bases between. The length of the CDR3 is 12 residues. From germline, CDR1 is SNHLY and CDR2 FYNNEI. The CDR3 is CATTKPDYGYTF. For the CDR3, the DNA is TGTGCCACGACCAAGCCCGACTATGGCTACACCTTC.

Comments on this clone: A much more abundant neighbour one base away suggests this may be a read error. The rearrangement links TRBV28 to TRBJ1-2; 12 nucleotides line up with TRBD1. Germline V gene data show CDR1 as MDHEN and CDR2 as SYDVKM. Trimming cost V 6 bases and J 4 bases; bases outside gene matches: 3. The CDR3 covers 14 residues. CDR3 in amino acids: CASSPGQGAYGYTF. The CDR3 DNA follows: TGTGCCAGCAGCCCGGGACAGGGGGCCTATGGCTACACCTTC.

The chain carries TRBV19 and TRBJ1-1, with D possibly TRBD1 on 5 matching bases. The V end lost 5 bases, the J end lost 5 bases, and 9 bases lay between the germline ends. This CDR3 spans 12 amino acids. Germline values: CDR1 LNHDA, CDR2 SQIVND (reference sequence). CDR3 in amino acids: CASSLSGTEAFF. Written as DNA, the CDR3 is TGTGCCAGTAGTTTGTCAGGGACTGAAGCTTTCTTT.

The chain combines TRBV19 with TRBJ2-7, with 8 bases fitting TRBD1. Germline values: CDR1 LNHDA, CDR2 SQIVND (reference sequence). V lost 5 bases and J lost 6; bases outside the gene matches: 9. The CDR3 length is 14 residues. The CDR3 spells CASSFSDRVREQYF. The CDR3 bases are TGTGCCAGTAGTTTCTCGGACAGGGTTCGCGAGCAGTACTTC.

V gene TRBV18 combines with J gene TRBJ2-5, with D uncertain. CDR3 length: 14 residues. CDR1 is KGHSH, CDR2 LQKENI, per germline. The V gene lost 3 bases and the J gene lost 1 base, with 9 bases spanning the gap. The CDR3 is CASSPPLFQETQYF. The CDR3 coding sequence is TGTGCCAGCTCACCCCCTCTTTTCCAAGAGACCCAGTACTTC.

This chain links TRBV28 with TRBJ2-3, with 12 positions matching TRBD1. Germline values: CDR1 MDHEN, CDR2 SYDVKM. V was clipped by 6 bases and J by 6 bases; unmatched bases: 7. This CDR3 is 15 amino acids long. The CDR3 bases are TGTGCCAGCAGCGGGACAGGGGGCGAATTGGATACGCAGTATTTT. Its translation is CASSGTGGELDTQYF. The variable domain in full, with the rest retrieved from reference TRBV28 and TRBJ2-3, is DVKVTQSSRYLVKRTGEKVFLECVQDMDHENMFWYRQDPGLGLRLIYFSYDVKMKEKGDIPEGYSVSREKKERFSLILESASTNQTSMYLCASSGTGGELDTQYFGPGTRLTVL.

The chain couples TRBV7-2 to TRBJ2-1; TRBD1 matches 9 bases. The CDR3 totals 15 residues. Germline CDR1 and CDR2: SGHTA and FQGNSA. After removal of 4 bases from V and 4 bases from J, the junction contained 5 bases not matched to a gene. In DNA form, the CDR3 reads TGTGCCAGCAGCTACCGGGACAGGGAATACAATGAGCAGTTCTTC. Protein product: CASSYRDREYNEQFF.

V is TRBV6-1 and J is TRBJ2-5; D might be TRBD2 (6 bases). CDR1 and CDR2 (germline): MNHNS, SASEGT. The CDR3 is 14 residues long. Trimming shortened V by 1 base and J by 3 bases, and 9 bases separated the two germline ends. This CDR3 reads CASSEGRGEETQYF. The DNA for the CDR3 is TGTGCCAGCAGTGAAGGGCGGGGTGAAGAGACCCAGTACTTC.